This T cell receptor (beta chain) was retrieved from a study of neoadjuvant anti-PD-1 for oral cavity cancer. After removal of 1 base from V and 6 bases from J, the junction contained 9 bases not matched to a gene. CDR1 and CDR2 from the germline V gene are SGHTS and YDEGEE. The CDR3 totals 15 residues. Time point given: after neoadjuvant nivolumab, at surgical resection. Produced via immunoSEQ multiplex PCR; TCRdb's table is partial and in-frame only. In the table there are more than 12,000 clones, around 36% of which are singletons. The receptor comes from a person aged 35-79 years with oral cavity squamous cell carcinoma. This sample comprised tumor tissue, obtained after nivolumab (anti-PD-1) treatment. V usage is TRBV5-8 and J usage is TRBJ1-2; 7 bases are a match to TRBD1. CDR3 bases: TGTGCCAGCAGCTTGTGGGGGCAGACAGGGAATGGCTACACCTTC. This translates into CASSLWGQTGNGYTF.